The T cell receptor beta chain under discussion was sequenced for a study of vaccination and CD4 T cells after COVID-19. Treatment given: approximately nine-day PBMC culture with coronavirus spike peptide pools or control peptides (ViraFEST assay). During the years 2011-2018, before the COVID-19 pandemic, the unexposed donor's CD4+ T cells were collected. Negative selection purified CD4+ T cells after about nine days of culture. Oncomine TCR Beta short-read sequencing was applied to DNA from cultured CD4+ T cells. Each CDR3 protein gets one entry after TCRdb re-called the PCR reads with MiXCR. This table holds more than 5,500 distinct CDR3 sequences, about 29% found once. The CDR3 sequence is 16 residues long. This clonotype appeared a few times. Its antigen is unidentified.

The chain recombines TRBV21-1 with TRBJ2-7; the DNA was not used to check the table's D call, TRBD2. TRBV21-1 is noted as a pseudogene. Material: CD4+ T cells from blood, cultured in vitro. The receptor's source is a human donor in good health. The CDR3, as DNA: TGTGCCAGCAGCTCACCGGGACTAGCGGAGGACTACGAGCAGTACTTC. Translation gives CASSSPGLAEDYEQYF.